This TCR beta chain derives from a study of cytomegalovirus exposure and HLA in healthy donors. Study results and caveats: Later, TCR association rates were found to vary by HLA locus, highest for DRB1 and lowest for HLA-C. Reports showed the classifier diagnosing cytomegalovirus status with high specificity and sensitivity. Some public TCRs appeared in many individuals, while most sequences were rare. TCR beta sequences reportedly predicted the HLA-A and HLA-B alleles of most subjects accurately.

PCR primers comprised 60 Vbeta and 13 Jbeta primers. Only in-frame clones appear in the TCRdb table, and some are missing; sequencing was by immunoSEQ multiplex PCR. The sample lists more than 95,000 clones, 64% occurring once. With 5 bases clipped from V and 2 bases from J, the junction kept 11 bases outside the gene matches. The length of the CDR3 is 17 residues. Germline V gene data show CDR1 as SEHNR and CDR2 as FQNEAQ (reference sequence). This clone was detected a few times. The antigen remains unidentified. This receptor was obtained from a man aged 60-69 years in good health and CMV-seronegative. The chain employs TRBV7-9 and TRBJ2-7; 11 bases map to TRBD1. Sequenced: PBMCs. The CDR3: CASSRQPGQGGAYEQYF. CDR3 in DNA: TGTGCCAGCAGCCGACAACCGGGACAGGGGGGGGCCTACGAGCAGTACTTC.